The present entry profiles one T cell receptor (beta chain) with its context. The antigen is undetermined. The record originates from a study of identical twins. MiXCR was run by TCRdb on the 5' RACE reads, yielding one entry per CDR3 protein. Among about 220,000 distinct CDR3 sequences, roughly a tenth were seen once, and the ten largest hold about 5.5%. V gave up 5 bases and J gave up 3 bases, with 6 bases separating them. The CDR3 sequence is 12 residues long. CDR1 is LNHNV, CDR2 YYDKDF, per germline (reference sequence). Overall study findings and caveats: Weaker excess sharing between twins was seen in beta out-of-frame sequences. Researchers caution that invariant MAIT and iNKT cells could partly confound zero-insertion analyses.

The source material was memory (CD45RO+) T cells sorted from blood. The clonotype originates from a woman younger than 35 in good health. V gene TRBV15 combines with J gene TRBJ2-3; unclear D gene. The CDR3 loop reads CATSPRTDTQYF. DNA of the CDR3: TGTGCCACCAGCCCCCGAACAGATACGCAGTATTTT.